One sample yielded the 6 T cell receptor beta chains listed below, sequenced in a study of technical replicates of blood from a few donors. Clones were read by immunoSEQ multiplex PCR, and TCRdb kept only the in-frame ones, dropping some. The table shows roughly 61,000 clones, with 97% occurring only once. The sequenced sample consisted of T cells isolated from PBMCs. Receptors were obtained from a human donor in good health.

The CDR3, as DNA: TGTGCCAGCAGTGCACGGGACACCTACTCCTACGAGCAGTACTTC. This translates into CASSARDTYSYEQYF. The chain combines TRBV25-1 with TRBJ2-7, with D perhaps TRBD1 (6 bases). The germline V gene has CDR1 MGHDK and CDR2 SYGVNS. The length of the CDR3 is 15 residues. V was cut by 4 bases and J by 0 bases, with 13 bases left in between.

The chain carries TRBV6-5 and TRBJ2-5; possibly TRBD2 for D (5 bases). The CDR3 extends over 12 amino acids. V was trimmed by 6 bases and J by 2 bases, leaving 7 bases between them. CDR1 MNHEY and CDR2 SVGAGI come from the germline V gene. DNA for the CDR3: TGTGCCAGCAGGGACTTACAAGAGACCCAGTACTTC. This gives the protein CASRDLQETQYF.

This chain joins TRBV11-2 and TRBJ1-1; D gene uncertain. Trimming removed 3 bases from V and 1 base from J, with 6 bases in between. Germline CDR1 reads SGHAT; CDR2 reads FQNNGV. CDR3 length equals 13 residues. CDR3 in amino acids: CASSFPKNTEAFF. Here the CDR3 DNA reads TGTGCCAGCAGCTTTCCCAAGAACACTGAAGCTTTCTTT.

CDR3 nucleotide sequence: TGCGCCAGCAGCTTGAACTTAATGGCGTCAGGGTACACTGAAGCTTTCTTT. Protein product: CASSLNLMASGYTEAFF. The genes are TRBV5-1 and TRBJ1-1; D possibly corresponds to TRBD1 (5 bases). CDR1 is SGHRS, CDR2 YFSETQ, per germline. Trimming pared 1 base from V and 3 bases from J, leaving 19 bases between. The CDR3 contains 17 residues. Complete variable domain (other parts from reference TRBV5-1 and TRBJ1-1): KAGVTQTPRYLIKTRGQQVTLSCSPISGHRSVSWYQQTPGQGLQFLFEYFSETQRNKGNFPGRFSGRQFSNSRSEMNVSTLELGDSALYLCASSLNLMASGYTEAFFGQGTRLTVV.

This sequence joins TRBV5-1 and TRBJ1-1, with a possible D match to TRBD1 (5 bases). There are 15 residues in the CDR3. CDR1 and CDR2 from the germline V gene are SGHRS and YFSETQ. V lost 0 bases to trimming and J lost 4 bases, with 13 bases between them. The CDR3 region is CASSLAGTRITEAFF. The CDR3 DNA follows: TGCGCCAGCAGCTTGGCGGGGACTAGAATCACTGAAGCTTTCTTT.

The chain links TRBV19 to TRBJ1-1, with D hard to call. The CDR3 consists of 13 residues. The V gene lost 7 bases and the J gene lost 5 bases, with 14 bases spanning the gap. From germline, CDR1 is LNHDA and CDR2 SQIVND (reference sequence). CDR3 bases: TGTGCCAGTACTTCACTTCGGGGAACTGAAGCTTTCTTT. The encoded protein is CASTSLRGTEAFF. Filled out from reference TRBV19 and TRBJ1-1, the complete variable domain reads DGGITQSPKYLFRKEGQNVTLSCEQNLNHDAMYWYRQDPGQGLRLIYYSQIVNDFQKGDIAEGYSVSREKKESFPLTVTSAQKNPTAFYLCASTSLRGTEAFFGQGTRLTVV.